This TCR beta chain derives from a study of blood T cell repertoires in COVID-19 (dated by TCRdb to the early 2020s). Concerning the study at large: Samples from collaborators originated in the United States, Italy and Spain and spanned both the acute and convalescent phases of COVID-19. Samples were obtained from the ongoing ImmuneRACE study (first 160 participants) and from 1,000 to 1,500 subjects provided by 6 global collaborators. The sample metadata nearly always contained a de-identified subject ID, COVID-19 status, age in years and sex. The repertoires were released in a freely available public database meant as a resource for research on the immune response to SARS-CoV-2. Deeply sampled blood TCRbeta repertoires from subjects exposed to, actively infected with, or recovered from COVID-19 were included in the dataset. The material from the prospective study consisted of cDNA or gDNA derived from T cells, B-cell-depleted T cells, or PBMCs. Where available, HLA class I and class II types were taken from metadata supplied by the sample provider and were not determined by assay-based typing. Study-level results and caveats: The quantity of clinical and demographic metadata differed by source and by participant and was supplied without curation.

The germline V gene supplies CDR1 SNHLY and CDR2 FYNNEI. The CDR3 starts with the cysteine, ends with the phenylalanine, and has 14 residues. Of all the DNA, just the CDR3 is kept, 42 bases in frame from base 1. Trimming takes 3 bases off V and 6 bases off J; junction bases not matched to a gene: 6. This clone has just one count. It lacks a known antigen. Per-base quality was not reported, and no clone a single base away is much larger than it. Enrolling through a virtual design, the prospective study's participants ranged in age from roughly 18 to 89 years and lived across roughly 23 United States geographic areas. In the prospective study, cohorts were assigned on the basis of participant-reported clinical history obtained from a screening survey and a study questionnaire. Recovered participants in ImmuneRACE Cohort 3 were defined as having two consecutive negative NP/OP PCR tests, clearance from a healthcare professional, or resolution of symptoms. Each participant in the prospective study had whole blood, serum and a nasopharyngeal or oropharyngeal swab collected by mobile phlebotomists. Additional blood draws and questionnaires over a 2-month period could optionally be provided by prospective study participants. Prospective study blood samples were shipped either frozen or at room temperature before DNA extraction.

The immunoSEQ Assay, a bias-controlled multiplex PCR, was used to amplify TCRbeta CDR3 regions from genomic DNA. From the authors' description of their analysis: The number of nucleated cells in each sample was estimated from the amplification of reference gene primers within the assay. Sequence reads were collapsed and filtered to measure the absolute abundance of every unique TCRbeta CDR3 rearrangement. For each sample, productive Simpson clonality was calculated as the square root of Simpson's diversity index over productive rearrangements. The clones in this table, taken by TCRdb from immuneACCESS, are in-frame only. Not every clone is retained; where verified, under half of the shortfall comes from an unresolved V gene, and the cause of the rest is unknown. The V and J calls and the clone size are those of that table, but D and trimming were determined from the DNA. Present in this sample are about 380,000 clones, about 88% of which were seen just once. The biggest ten clones account for around 3% of the sample.

Sequenced sample: PBMCs or T cells enriched from blood (not recorded which). This sequence uses TRBV2 and TRBJ2-7, with 9 bases matching TRBD1. The TCR sequence derives from a woman in her thirties who had recovered from COVID-19. This receptor has the CDR3 CASSEGTGLGEQYF. Read as DNA, the sequence is TGTGCCAGCAGTGAGGGGACAGGGTTAGGCGAGCAGTACTTC.